This record looks at one T cell receptor beta chain sequence and its context. The antigen this receptor binds is unknown. Base qualities are not provided; no much larger clone lies one nucleotide away. This entry is derived from a study of control samples from healthy donors and cancer patients (TCRdb year 2020). Library construction relied on the immunoSEQ multiplex PCR assay. TCRdb stores this immuneACCESS table with in-frame sequences only. Part of the clones is absent; in the studies checked, under half of the shortfall reflects unresolved V genes, and no reason is known for the rest. In this sample the table shows fewer than 500,000 clones, 80% to 95% of which occur a single time. The ten largest clones take up over 5.5% of the sample. The germline V gene (reference sequence) specifies LNHDA as CDR1 and SQIVND as CDR2. The CDR3 runs 15 residues from the cysteine to the phenylalanine. Only the CDR3 DNA is retained, 45 bases long and in frame from the first base. V loses 4 bases, J loses 0 bases, and the germline ends lie 10 bases apart.

The rearranged chain carries TRBV19 and TRBJ2-1; the D gene is not confidently resolved. This clonotype originated in a man aged 35 to 55 with head and neck cancer. Sequencing was performed on PBMCs. This receptor has the CDR3 CASSSELFSYNEQFF. The DNA sequence is given as TGTGCCAGTAGTAGCGAGCTTTTCTCCTACAATGAGCAGTTCTTC.